This T cell receptor beta chain was recorded in a study of monozygotic twins with inflammatory bowel disease. The CDR3 covers 13 residues. CDR1 SGHRS and CDR2 YFSETQ come from the germline V gene. TCRdb reworked the 5' RACE reads into one entry per CDR3 protein, no DNA. The sample table sets out 190,000 or so distinct CDR3 sequences. What was sequenced was blood. The sequence was obtained from a human donor with ulcerative colitis or Crohn's disease, or a healthy co-twin of an affected twin (not recorded which). The J gene is TRBJ1-1, the V gene TRBV5-1. Here the CDR3 reads CASSLEAGNEAFF.